One T cell receptor beta chain is described in this entry. Authors' methods: From reference gene primer amplification, estimates of nucleated cell counts were derived. Assay used: immunoSEQ multiplex PCR; TCRdb lists only in-frame clones, some missing. The V and J calls and clone size were taken over from that table, and D and trimming were inferred from the DNA. Of about 84,000 clones listed, about 83% are singletons. The sample is drawn from a study of blood T cell repertoires in COVID-19. At the level of the study: Researchers got acute and convalescent COVID-19 samples from the United States, Italy and Spain. Nucleic acid was either cDNA or gDNA, and it came from T cells, B-cell-depleted T cells, or PBMCs.

J was trimmed by 2 bases and V by 1 base; bases with no gene match: 5. The CDR3 runs to 15 residues. Germline V gene lookup returns CDR1 SGDLS and CDR2 YYNGEE. This TCR was recovered from an elderly woman with acute or convalescent COVID-19. The chain links TRBV9 to TRBJ2-5; TRBD1 aligns across 7 bases. Source material: peripheral blood. In DNA, the CDR3 is TGTGCCAGCAGCGTAACCGGACAGGCACAAGAGACCCAGTACTTC. Translation: CASSVTGQAQETQYF.